This T cell receptor beta chain appears in the sequencing data of a study of early T cells in non-severe SARS-CoV-2 infection. Study-wide findings and caveats: Private and CD4 specificities were missed by VDJdb matching, which favored anti-spike CD8 responses.

This clonotype was seen a handful of times. What it binds is not known. One entry per CDR3 protein results from TCRdb running MiXCR on the 5' RACE reads. The sample contains 85,000 to 120,000 distinct CDR3 sequences, approximately 14% of which appear only once. Germline V lookup: CDR1 SNHLY, CDR2 FYNNEI. Trimming left V 2 bases short and J 3 bases short, with 11 bases between. The length of the CDR3 is 14 residues. The rearrangement uses TRBV2 and TRBJ2-7; no clear D gene. Sequenced sample: whole blood. The origin of this receptor is an adult who was a healthcare worker with PCR-confirmed SARS-CoV-2 infection or an uninfected control (not recorded which). The CDR3 spells CASSERGYHYEQYF. DNA of the CDR3: TGTGCCAGCAGTGAACGCGGATATCACTACGAGCAGTACTTC.